This T cell receptor beta chain was obtained from a study of response to subunit inactivated influenza vaccine. V lost 7 bases and J lost 6, with 12 bases in between. CDR3 length: 12 residues. Germline CDR1 reads MNHEY; CDR2 reads SVGEGT. One entry per CDR3 protein results from TCRdb running MiXCR on the RT-PCR reads. The sample carries more than 700,000 distinct CDR3 sequences, approximately 21% recorded once. The sequencing here drew on PBMCs from blood, taken roughly 5 days after vaccination. The chain uses TRBV6-2 or TRBV6-3 and TRBJ1-2, with a weak D call TRBD1 (6 bases). This TCR derives from a man aged 50 or older who received an inactivated influenza vaccine. The CDR3 sequence is CASNTGTNGYTF. DNA for the CDR3: TGTGCCAGCAACACAGGGACCAATGGCTACACCTTC.